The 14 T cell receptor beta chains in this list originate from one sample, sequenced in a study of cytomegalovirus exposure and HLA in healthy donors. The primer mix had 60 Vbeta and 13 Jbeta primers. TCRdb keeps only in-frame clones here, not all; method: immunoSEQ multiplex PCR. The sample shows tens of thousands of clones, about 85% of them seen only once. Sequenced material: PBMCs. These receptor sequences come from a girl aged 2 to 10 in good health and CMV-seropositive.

CDR3 DNA: TGTGCCAGCTCAGCGACTAGCGGGATCTACGAGCAGTACTTC. Residues: CASSATSGIYEQYF. This chain connects TRBV2 to TRBJ2-7; 11 nucleotides line up with TRBD2. The CDR3 loop spans 14 amino acids. From germline, CDR1 is SNHLY and CDR2 FYNNEI. The junction had 6 bases not matched to a gene; V was cut back by 8 bases and J by 3 bases.

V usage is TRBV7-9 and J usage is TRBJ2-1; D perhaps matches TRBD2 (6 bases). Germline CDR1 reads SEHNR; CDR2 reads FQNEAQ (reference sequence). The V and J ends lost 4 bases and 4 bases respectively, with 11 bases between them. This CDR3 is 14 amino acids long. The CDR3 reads CASSWGDRYNEQFF. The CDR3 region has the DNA TGTGCCAGCAGCTGGGGGGACCGGTACAATGAGCAGTTCTTC. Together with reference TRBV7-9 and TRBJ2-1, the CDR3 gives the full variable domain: DTGVSQNPRHKITKRGQNVTFRCDPISEHNRLYWYRQTLGQGPEFLTYFQNEAQLEKSRLLSDRFSAERPKGSFSTLEIQRTEQGDSAMYLCASSWGDRYNEQFFGPGTRLTVL.

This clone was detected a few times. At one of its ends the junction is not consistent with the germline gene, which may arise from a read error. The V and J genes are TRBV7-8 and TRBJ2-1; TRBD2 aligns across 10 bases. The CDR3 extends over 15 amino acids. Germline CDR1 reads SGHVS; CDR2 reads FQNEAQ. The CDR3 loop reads CASSIAGGDYNEQFF. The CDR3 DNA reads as TGTGCCAGCAGCATAGCGGGAGGAGACTACAATGAGCAGTTCTTC. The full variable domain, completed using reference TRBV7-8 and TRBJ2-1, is GAGVSQSPRYKVAKRGQDVALRCDPISGHVSLFWYQQALGQGPEFLTYFQNEAQLDKSGLPSDRFFAERPEGSVSTLKIQRTQQEDSAVYLCASSIAGGDYNEQFFGPGTRLTVL.

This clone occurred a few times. The CDR3 bases are TGTGCCAGCAGCGGCGAGGTCGGGGGTGGCTATGGCTACACCTTC. Amino acid sequence: CASSGEVGGGYGYTF. The chain couples TRBV9 to TRBJ1-2, with D possibly matching TRBD1 (5 bases). The CDR3 spans 15 residues. Germline CDR1 and CDR2: SGDLS and YYNGEE. V lost 3 bases to trimming and J lost 4 bases, with 16 bases between them.

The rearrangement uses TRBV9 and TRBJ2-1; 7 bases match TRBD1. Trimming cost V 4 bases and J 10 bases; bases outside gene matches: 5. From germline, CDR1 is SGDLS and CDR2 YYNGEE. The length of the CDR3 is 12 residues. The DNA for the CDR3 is TGTGCCAGCAGCTTAGGGGGCGAGGAGCAGTTCTTC. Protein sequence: CASSLGGEEQFF.

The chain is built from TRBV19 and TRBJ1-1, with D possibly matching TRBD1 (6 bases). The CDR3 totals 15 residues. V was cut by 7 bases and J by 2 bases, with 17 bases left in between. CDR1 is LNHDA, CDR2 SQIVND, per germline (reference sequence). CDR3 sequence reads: CASTAGAVGNTEAFF. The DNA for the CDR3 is TGTGCCAGTACCGCAGGGGCTGTGGGAAACACTGAAGCTTTCTTT.

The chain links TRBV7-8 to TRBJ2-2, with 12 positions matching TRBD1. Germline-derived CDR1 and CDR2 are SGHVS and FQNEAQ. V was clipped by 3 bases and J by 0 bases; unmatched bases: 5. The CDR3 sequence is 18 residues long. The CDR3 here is CASSFRDRGPTNTGELFF. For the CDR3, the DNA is TGTGCCAGCAGCTTCCGGGACAGGGGGCCCACGAACACCGGGGAGCTGTTTTTT.

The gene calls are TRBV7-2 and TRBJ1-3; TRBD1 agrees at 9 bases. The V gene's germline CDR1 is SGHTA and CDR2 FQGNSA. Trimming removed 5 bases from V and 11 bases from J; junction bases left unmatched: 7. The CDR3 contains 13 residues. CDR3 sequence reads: CASSKPGQGPIYF. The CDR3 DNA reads TGTGCCAGCAGCAAGCCGGGACAGGGTCCCATATATTTT.

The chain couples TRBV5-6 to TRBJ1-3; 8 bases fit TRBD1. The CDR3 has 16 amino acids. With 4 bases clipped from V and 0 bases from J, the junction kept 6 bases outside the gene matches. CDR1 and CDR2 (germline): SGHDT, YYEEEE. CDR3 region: CASSPRTGTSGNTIYF. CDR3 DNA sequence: TGTGCCAGCAGCCCGAGGACAGGGACCTCTGGAAACACCATATATTTT.

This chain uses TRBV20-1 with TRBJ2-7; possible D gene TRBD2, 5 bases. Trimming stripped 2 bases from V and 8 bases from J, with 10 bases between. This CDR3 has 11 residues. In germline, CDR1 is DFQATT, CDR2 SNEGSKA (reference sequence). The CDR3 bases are TGCAGTGCTAGAAGGGAGACCAAGCAGTACTTC. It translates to CSARRETKQYF.

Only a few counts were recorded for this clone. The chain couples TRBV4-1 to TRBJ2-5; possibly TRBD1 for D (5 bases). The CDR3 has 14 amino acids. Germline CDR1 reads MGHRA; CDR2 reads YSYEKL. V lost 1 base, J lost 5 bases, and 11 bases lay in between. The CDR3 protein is CASSQVSGLETQYF. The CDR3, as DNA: TGCGCCAGCAGCCAAGTCTCAGGGCTGGAGACCCAGTACTTC.

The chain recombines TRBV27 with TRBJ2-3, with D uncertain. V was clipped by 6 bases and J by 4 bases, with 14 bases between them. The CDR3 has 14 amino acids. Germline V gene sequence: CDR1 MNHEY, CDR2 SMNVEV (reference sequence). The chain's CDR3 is CASRPQVAADTQYF. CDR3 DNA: TGTGCCAGCAGACCCCAAGTAGCAGCAGATACGCAGTATTTT.

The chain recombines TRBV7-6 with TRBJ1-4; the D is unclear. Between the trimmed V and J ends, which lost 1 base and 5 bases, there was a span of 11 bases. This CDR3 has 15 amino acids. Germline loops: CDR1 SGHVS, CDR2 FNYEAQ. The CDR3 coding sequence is TGTGCCAGCAGCTTAGATGACGCTAGAAATGAAAAACTGTTTTTT. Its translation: CASSLDDARNEKLFF. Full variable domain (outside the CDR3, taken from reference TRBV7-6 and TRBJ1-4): GAGVSQSPRYKVTKRGQDVALRCDPISGHVSLYWYRQALGQGPEFLTYFNYEAQQDKSGLPNDRFSAERPEGSISTLTIQRTEQRDSAMYRCASSLDDARNEKLFFGSGTQLSVL.

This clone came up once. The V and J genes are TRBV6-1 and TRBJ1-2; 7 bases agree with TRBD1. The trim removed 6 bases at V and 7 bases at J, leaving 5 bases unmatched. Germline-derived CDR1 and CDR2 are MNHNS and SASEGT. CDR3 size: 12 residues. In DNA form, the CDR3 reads TGTGCCAGCAGATCCCACAGGGGTGGCTACACCTTC. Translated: CASRSHRGGYTF.